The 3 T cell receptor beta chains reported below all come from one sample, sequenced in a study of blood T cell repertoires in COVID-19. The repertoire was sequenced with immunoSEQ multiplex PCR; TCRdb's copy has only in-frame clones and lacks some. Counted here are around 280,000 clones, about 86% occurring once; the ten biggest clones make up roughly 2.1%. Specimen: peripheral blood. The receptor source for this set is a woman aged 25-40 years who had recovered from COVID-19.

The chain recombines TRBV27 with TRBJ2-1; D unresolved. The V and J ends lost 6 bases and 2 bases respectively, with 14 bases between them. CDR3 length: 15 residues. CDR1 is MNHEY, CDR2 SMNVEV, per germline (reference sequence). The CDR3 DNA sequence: TGTGCCAGCAGCTTTCCGACTGCTCCCTACAATGAGCAGTTCTTC. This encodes CASSFPTAPYNEQFF.

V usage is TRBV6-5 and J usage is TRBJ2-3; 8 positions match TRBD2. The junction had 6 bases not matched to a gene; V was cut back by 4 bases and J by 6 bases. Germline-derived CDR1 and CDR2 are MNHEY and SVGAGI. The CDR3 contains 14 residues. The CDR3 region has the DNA TGTGCCAGCAGTTTGTCCAGCGGGAGCGATACGCAGTATTTT. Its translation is CASSLSSGSDTQYF.

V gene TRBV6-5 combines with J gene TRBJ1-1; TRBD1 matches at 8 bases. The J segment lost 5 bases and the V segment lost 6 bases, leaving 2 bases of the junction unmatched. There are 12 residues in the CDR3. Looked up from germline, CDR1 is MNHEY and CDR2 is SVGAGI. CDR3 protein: CASRDRETEAFF. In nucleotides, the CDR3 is TGTGCCAGCAGGGACAGGGAGACTGAAGCTTTCTTT.